What follows are 8 T cell receptor beta chains derived from one specimen sequenced in a study of T cells in Graves' hyperthyroidism and ophthalmopathy. From RNA transcripts, TCR beta CDR3 regions were amplified. The primer set for the first-round RT-PCR of the TCR CDR3 was HTBI. TCRdb re-called the multiplex PCR reads with MiXCR, one entry per CDR3 protein. Among about 480,000 distinct CDR3 sequences listed, about an eighth were seen once. Sequenced input: blood. The receptors were gathered from a woman in her late teens or twenties with Graves' hyperthyroidism.

J is TRBJ1-2 and V is TRBV10-3; no firm D call. Germline-derived CDR1 and CDR2 are ENHRY and SYGVKD. The CDR3 consists of 18 residues. V lost 4 bases to trimming and J lost 3 bases, with 24 bases between them. The CDR3 region is CAISGLRQDPHYDYGYTF. The DNA for the CDR3 is TGTGCCATCAGTGGTTTAAGGCAGGACCCCCACTATGACTATGGCTACACCTTC.

This clonotype was observed at least ten times. The chain is built from TRBV30 and TRBJ2-7; no clear D gene. The CDR3 consists of 14 residues. Germline values: CDR1 GTSNPN, CDR2 SVGIG (reference sequence). V was shortened by 0 bases and J by 1 base, with 10 bases between the two germline ends. The CDR3 loop reads CAWSVRLGSYEQYF. The CDR3 nucleotides are TGTGCCTGGAGTGTTAGGCTTGGGTCCTACGAGCAGTACTTC. Combining the CDR3 with reference TRBV30 and TRBJ2-7 gives the whole variable domain SQTIHQWPATLVQPVGSPLSLECTVEGTSNPNLYWYRQAAGRGLQLLFYSVGIGQISSEVPQNLSASRPQDRQFILSSKKLLLSDSGFYLCAWSVRLGSYEQYFGPGTRLTVT.

This clonotype was observed many times. The rearrangement joins TRBV9 to TRBJ2-6; either TRBD1 or TRBD2 may fit D (5 bases each). This CDR3 has 17 residues. CDR1 and CDR2 from the germline V gene are SGDLS and YYNGEE. The V and J ends lost 5 bases and 0 bases respectively, with 15 bases between them. The CDR3 reads CASREQPGTSGANVLTF. Written as DNA, the CDR3 is TGTGCCAGCAGGGAACAGCCCGGGACCTCTGGGGCCAACGTCCTGACTTTC.

As regards this clonotype: With a much larger clone just one base away, this may be a read error. The chain carries TRBV30 and TRBJ2-7, with TRBD1 matching over 10 bases. CDR1 and CDR2 (germline): GTSNPN, SVGIG (reference sequence). This CDR3 region has 14 residues. The CDR3 bases are TGTGCCTGGAGTCAAGGGACAGGGGCCTACGAGCAGCACTTC. This sequence encodes CAWSQGTGAYEQHF.

This clonotype occurred many times. The gene calls are TRBV20-1 and TRBJ1-1; D unresolved. V was cut by 6 bases and J by 0 bases, with 17 bases left in between. This CDR3 spans 15 amino acids. Germline lookup yields CDR1 DFQATT and CDR2 SNEGSKA (reference sequence). The CDR3: CSALRLYSMNTEAFF. In nucleotides, the CDR3 is TGCAGTGCCCTGAGGTTATACTCCATGAACACTGAAGCTTTCTTT.

This chain uses TRBV3-1 with TRBJ1-5, with 9 bases identical to TRBD1. After removal of 3 bases from V and 2 bases from J, the junction contained 5 bases not matched to a gene. Per the germline V gene, CDR1 is LGHDT and CDR2 is YNNKEL (reference sequence). The CDR3 totals 16 residues. CDR3 amino acids: CASSQARDRGNQPQHF. In nucleotides, the CDR3 is TGTGCCAGCAGCCAGGCCCGGGACAGGGGCAATCAGCCCCAGCATTTT.

This chain connects TRBV19 to TRBJ1-1; no definite D call. The V gene lost 5 bases and the J gene lost 1 base, with 11 bases spanning the gap. The germline CDR1 and CDR2 sequences are LNHDA and SQIVND (reference sequence). The CDR3 spans 14 residues. Here the CDR3 DNA reads TGTGCCAGTAGTGCGTCGATAGGGAACACTGAAGCTTTCTTT. It translates to CASSASIGNTEAFF.

This chain joins TRBV3-1 and TRBJ1-2; 9 bases align to TRBD1. The CDR3 sequence is 16 residues long. Germline-derived CDR1 and CDR2 are LGHDT and YNNKEL (reference sequence). J was trimmed by 6 bases and V by 5 bases; bases with no gene match: 13. The CDR3 is CASSSPGQGERHGYTF. In DNA, the CDR3 is TGTGCCAGCAGCTCGCCGGGACAGGGTGAGAGACATGGCTACACCTTC.